A selection of T cell receptor beta chains follows, all from one sample in a study of cytotoxic CD8 clonotypes in ibrutinib-treated CLL. Method: immunoSEQ multiplex PCR; TCRdb's copy keeps in-frame clones and lacks some. The sample holds 330,000 or so clones, under 70% seen once. The sample in question was PBMCs, obtained after 36 months of ibrutinib treatment. The receptors come from a human donor with chronic lymphocytic leukemia. The conserved cysteine and the conserved F or W are not part of the CDR3 here. Fields, in order: J gene, CDR3 length, V gene, clone size, CDR3 protein. Size values are once, few and many counts, or a class for expanded clones, and some rows have none.

>TRBJ1-1|12|TRBV18|-
ASSPLSLNTEAF
>TRBJ1-2|12|TRBV29-1|-
SAYRGGTAYGYT
>TRBJ2-7|9|TRBV14|-
ASGGGHEQY
>TRBJ1-1|12|TRBV5-1|-
ASSLGGFNTEAF
>TRBJ2-5|13|TRBV28|once
ASSNGLAGGETQY
>TRBJ2-1|12|TRBV18|-
ASSPGQSVNEQF
>TRBJ2-1|13|TRBV4-1|-
ATRFTGSSYNEQF
>TRBJ1-2|11|TRBV5-6|-
ASSLWVGRGYT
>TRBJ2-7|14|TRBV28|-
ASSPWTSGIRYEQY
>TRBJ2-3|10|TRBV29-1|few
SVEGGGHTQY
>TRBJ2-7|11|TRBV12-5|-
ASAWGSSYEQY
>TRBJ1-2|11|TRBV27|-
ASSLSARGGYT
>TRBJ2-7|14|TRBV11-2|-
ASSRIPGLGFNEQY
>TRBJ1-3|12|TRBV28|-
ASTGGGTGNTIY
>TRBJ2-5|13|TRBV29-1|-
SVDGKGPRPETQY
>TRBJ1-2|11|TRBV27|-
ASSGSANYGYT
>TRBJ2-7|12|TRBV7-8|-
ASSLRGQPREQY
>TRBJ1-2|13|TRBV5-1|-
ASSFGTGGQYGYT
>TRBJ2-7|12|TRBV19|-
ASSPGTGGYEQY
>TRBJ2-3|15|TRBV9|-
ASSVGGGQGSTDTQY
>TRBJ1-1|9|TRBV5-6|-
ASSRGVEAF
>TRBJ1-2|10|TRBV5-1|few
ASSLESYGYT
>TRBJ2-6|13|TRBV7-2|-
ASRLLGTGANVLT
>TRBJ2-3|13|TRBV7-2|few
ASSWTSGRADTQY
>TRBJ1-2|16|TRBV9|-
ASSVALGRGHLNYGYT
>TRBJ2-1|13|TRBV4-1|-
ASSQANWAYNEQF
>TRBJ2-2|15|TRBV6-4|once
ASSDSSFPSNTGELF
>TRBJ2-3|12|TRBV9|-
ASSVHWGPDTQY
>TRBJ2-7|12|TRBV19|-
ASSNDRGSYEQY
>TRBJ1-2|14|TRBV19|-
ASSTSLTVANYGYT
>TRBJ2-7|10|TRBV27|many
ASSFGQGPQY
>TRBJ2-3|16|TRBV10-1|-
ASSERFGPWGGTDTQY
>TRBJ1-1|13|TRBV5-1|-
ASSFRSGTGKGAF
>TRBJ2-7|12|TRBV5-1|-
ASSTTGLTYEQY
>TRBJ1-6|11|TRBV18|-
ASSHPLEGAIH
>TRBJ1-2|10|TRBV2|-
ATGRGEDGYT
>TRBJ1-1|10|TRBV9|-
ASSVAGGEAF
>TRBJ2-1|13|TRBV5-1|-
ASSLVPGEGNEQF
>TRBJ2-4|16|TRBV5-1|-
ASSLDLTGALAKNIQY
>TRBJ1-2|12|TRBV6-6|-
ASSRGQTHYGYT
>TRBJ2-7|12|TRBV6-6|once
ASSQGTGGYEQY
>TRBJ1-1|13|TRBV13|-
ASSLVYAGNTEAF
>TRBJ1-5|11|TRBV2|few
ATSGGIHQPQH
>TRBJ1-5|13|TRBV7-2|-
ASSGETGGYEPQH
>TRBJ2-1|13|TRBV28|-
ASRSGQASYNEQF
>-|12|TRBV28|-
ASSTGTSNYEQY
>TRBJ2-7|13|TRBV7-9|-
ASSSRSGSSYEQY
>TRBJ2-2|13|TRBV10-3|-
AISESLGATGELF
>TRBJ2-1|14|TRBV4-1|few
ASSSRQRLSDNEQF
>TRBJ2-1|13|TRBV19|-
ASTKGRTPHNEQF
>TRBJ2-3|12|TRBV10-1|-
ASSEETYTDTQY
>TRBJ2-1|12|TRBV19|-
ASSRASGIGEQF
>TRBJ2-1|13|TRBV7-2|-
ASSLEGGFYNEQF